These 2 T cell receptor beta chains share one sample of origin, sequenced in a study of blood T cell repertoires in COVID-19 (TCRdb year 2020). Libraries were made using the immunoSEQ multiplex PCR assay. Entries here come from immuneACCESS through TCRdb and include only in-frame sequences with V and J called. Some clones fail to appear in such tables; in the studies checked, an unresolved V gene covers under half of the shortfall, and the cause of the remainder is unknown. The table for this sample lists a few hundred thousand clones; 80% to 90% of them were counted only once. The top ten hold approximately 4.6% of the sample. Sequenced: PBMCs or T cells enriched from blood (not recorded which). The receptors were gathered from a woman aged 40 to 55 with acute COVID-19.

V and J are TRBV25-1 and TRBJ2-1; 10 nucleotides agree with TRBD2. The CDR3 is 16 amino acids. Per the germline V gene, CDR1 is MGHDK and CDR2 is SYGVNS. The junction had 9 bases not matched to a gene; V was cut back by 2 bases and J by 8 bases. The CDR3 bases are TGTGCCAGCAGTGAAGGGGTGCTAGCGGGAGTGGATGAGCAGTTCTTC. This translates into CASSEGVLAGVDEQFF.

The chain combines TRBV5-1 with TRBJ2-1, with 9 bases aligning to TRBD1. CDR1 is SGHRS and CDR2 is YFSETQ in the germline V gene. Trimming cost V 1 base and J 10 bases; bases outside gene matches: 9. The CDR3 is made up of 15 amino acids. CDR3 residues: CASSLSGQGLREQFF. CDR3 sequence (DNA): TGCGCCAGCAGCTTGAGCGGACAGGGGTTGCGGGAGCAGTTCTTC. Full variable domain (remainder filled in from reference TRBV5-1 and TRBJ2-1): KAGVTQTPRYLIKTRGQQVTLSCSPISGHRSVSWYQQTPGQGLQFLFEYFSETQRNKGNFPGRFSGRQFSNSRSEMNVSTLELGDSALYLCASSLSGQGLREQFFGPGTRLTVL.